Following are 19 T cell receptor beta chains from one sample sequenced in a study of shared clonotypes between healthy human individuals. The assay was immunoSEQ multiplex PCR, and TCRdb's table has in-frame clones only and misses some. The table has 2,500,000 or so clones, around nine tenths seen once; the top ten hold roughly 0.14%. The specimen sequenced was naive CD4+ T cells sorted from blood. Documented subset: CD45RA+ positively selected. Receptors were obtained from a man aged 18-30 years in good health.

V and J are TRBV14 and TRBJ1-2; possibly TRBD1 for D (6 bases). Per germline, CDR1 SGHDN and CDR2 FVKESK. This CDR3 region has 16 residues. Trimming pared 1 base from V and 7 bases from J, leaving 19 bases between. CDR3 region: CASSQAGGRFLRGYTF. CDR3 coding DNA: TGTGCCAGCAGCCAAGCGGGGGGCCGGTTTTTGCGTGGCTACACCTTC.

This clone has only a few counts. This sequence joins TRBV30 and TRBJ1-2; tentatively, D is TRBD1 (6 bases). Germline CDR1 and CDR2: GTSNPN and SVGIG (reference sequence). The CDR3 totals 13 residues. Between the trimmed V and J ends, which lost 5 bases and 2 bases, there was a span of 12 bases. The CDR3 spells CAWGEQGNYGYTF. CDR3 in DNA: TGTGCCTGGGGGGAACAGGGAAACTATGGCTACACCTTC.

The chain couples TRBV6-6 to TRBJ2-4; TRBD2 matches at 9 bases. The CDR3 length is 14 residues. CDR1 MNHNY and CDR2 SVGAGI come from the germline V gene (reference sequence). The J segment lost 2 bases and the V segment lost 8 bases, leaving 4 bases of the junction unmatched. The CDR3 here is CASLSGRTKNIQYF. In nucleotides, the CDR3 is TGTGCCAGCCTAAGCGGGAGGACCAAAAACATTCAGTACTTC.

The count of this clone is one. The rearrangement joins TRBV7-2 to TRBJ2-3, with TRBD1 matching over 8 bases. Per germline, CDR1 SGHTA and CDR2 FQGNSA. The CDR3 is made up of 15 amino acids. With V trimmed by 1 base and J by 4 bases, 4 bases remained unmatched. Here the CDR3 DNA reads TGTGCCAGCAGCTTAGGACAGGGGATCGCAGATACGCAGTATTTT. Protein sequence: CASSLGQGIADTQYF.

This clone was detected only once. This chain joins TRBV10-3 and TRBJ2-5; perhaps D is TRBD1 or TRBD2 (6 bases each). Germline-derived CDR1 and CDR2 are ENHRY and SYGVKD. This CDR3 is 14 amino acids long. The V end was cut by 2 bases, the J end by 5 bases, with 12 bases between. CDR3 sequence: CAISELRGDETQYF. In DNA form, the CDR3 reads TGTGCCATCAGTGAGCTGAGGGGGGACGAGACCCAGTACTTC.

The gene calls are TRBV6-6 and TRBJ1-5, with TRBD1 as a possible D gene (5 bases). The V end was cut by 5 bases, the J end by 0 bases, with 8 bases between. Looked up from germline, CDR1 is MNHNY and CDR2 is SVGAGI (reference sequence). The CDR3 contains 14 residues. CDR3 amino acids: CASSGQYSNQPQHF. The CDR3 DNA reads as TGTGCCAGCAGTGGACAATATAGCAATCAGCCCCAGCATTTT.

The rearrangement joins TRBV7-2 to TRBJ2-1; no clear D gene. The CDR3 loop spans 13 amino acids. Germline CDR1 SGHTA, CDR2 FQGNSA. The germline V and J ends were trimmed by 2 bases and 12 bases, with 14 bases remaining between them. The CDR3 sequence is CASSLTAAWGQFF. The CDR3 nucleotides are TGTGCCAGCAGCTTAACAGCAGCCTGGGGGCAGTTCTTC.

The gene calls are TRBV29-1 and TRBJ2-5, with D perhaps matching TRBD2 (6 bases). Germline CDR1 is SQVTM and CDR2 is ANQGSEA. The CDR3 runs to 12 residues. Trimming took 1 base from V and 9 from J, leaving 12 bases between them. The DNA for the CDR3 is TGCAGCGTTGAAGTTCCAGGAGGGGCCCAGTACTTC. Translated: CSVEVPGGAQYF.

The chain carries TRBV10-1 and TRBJ2-7, with D perhaps assigned TRBD1 or TRBD2 (5 bases each). The CDR3 is made up of 15 amino acids. Germline values: CDR1 WNHNN, CDR2 SYGVQD (reference sequence). Trimming cost V 3 bases and J 0 bases, with 12 bases left between them. The DNA for the CDR3 is TGCGCCAGCAGTGATACCGGGGCCAACTCCTACGAGCAGTACTTC. This encodes CASSDTGANSYEQYF.

This chain uses TRBV13 with TRBJ1-3; 9 bases are a match to TRBD1. Germline-derived CDR1 and CDR2 are PRHDT and FYEKMQ (reference sequence). J was trimmed by 0 bases and V by 3 bases; bases with no gene match: 12. The CDR3 spans 19 residues. The CDR3 sequence: CASSFGQGRLFNSGNTIYF. DNA of the CDR3: TGTGCCAGCAGCTTCGGACAGGGGCGATTATTCAACTCTGGAAACACCATATATTTT.

The V gene is TRBV9, the J gene TRBJ2-3, with a tentative D call TRBD2 (6 bases). Trimming stripped 6 bases from V and 0 bases from J, with 11 bases between. This CDR3 has 14 residues. Germline CDR1 SGDLS, CDR2 YYNGEE. The CDR3 reads CASTRDFSTDTQYF. CDR3 nucleotide sequence: TGTGCCAGCACCCGGGACTTCAGCACAGATACGCAGTATTTT.

The chain couples TRBV15 to TRBJ1-2, with 10 bases aligning to TRBD1. The CDR3 extends over 15 amino acids. Per the germline V gene, CDR1 is LNHNV and CDR2 is YYDKDF (reference sequence). V gave up 5 bases and J gave up 4 bases; unmatched junction bases: 7. CDR3 sequence (DNA): TGTGCCACCAGCGGTCCGGACAGGGGGGTCTATGGCTACACCTTC. Translated, it gives CATSGPDRGVYGYTF.

This rearrangement joins TRBV15 to TRBJ1-5, with 7 nucleotides matching TRBD1. The germline CDR1 and CDR2 sequences are LNHNV and YYDKDF (reference sequence). There are 14 residues in the CDR3. Trimming removed 3 bases from V and 7 bases from J; junction bases left unmatched: 6. In nucleotides, the CDR3 is TGTGCCACCAGCAGGGAGACAGGGAGCCAGCCCCAGCATTTT. Protein sequence: CATSRETGSQPQHF. The variable domain in full, with the rest retrieved from reference TRBV15 and TRBJ1-5, is DAMVIQNPRYQVTQFGKPVTLSCSQTLNHNVMYWYQQKSSQAPKLLFHYYDKDFNNEADTPDNFQSRRPNTSFCFLDIRSPGLGDTAMYLCATSRETGSQPQHFGDGTRLSIL.

This chain uses TRBV6-5 with TRBJ1-2; D is possibly TRBD1 (5 bases). CDR1 and CDR2 (germline): MNHEY, SVGAGI. Trimming cost V 5 bases and J 3 bases, with 10 bases left between them. The CDR3 extends over 13 amino acids. As DNA, the CDR3 is TGTGCCAGCAGTAGGGGCCCATACTATGGCTACACCTTC. Translating gives CASSRGPYYGYTF.

The chain links TRBV6-1 to TRBJ2-2; TRBD1 matches at 7 bases. The germline gives CDR1 MNHNS, CDR2 SASEGT. Unmatched junction bases numbered 3, after V lost 8 bases and J lost 9 bases. The CDR3 covers 11 residues. In DNA form, the CDR3 reads TGTGCCAGCGGACAGGTCCGGGAGCTGTTTTTT. It codes for CASGQVRELFF.

This clone was observed once. The rearrangement links TRBV30 to TRBJ2-2; a weak D match, TRBD2 (6 bases). The V and J ends lost 0 bases and 1 base respectively, with 9 bases between them. The CDR3 contains 15 residues. The germline V gene has CDR1 GTSNPN and CDR2 SVGIG (reference sequence). In nucleotides, the CDR3 is TGTGCCTGGAGTGTCGGGGGAGTGAACACCGGGGAGCTGTTTTTT. Its protein is CAWSVGGVNTGELFF.

The CDR3 region is CAWGDWGNTEAFF. Written as DNA, the CDR3 is TGTGCCTGGGGGGACTGGGGGAACACTGAAGCTTTCTTT. The chain has TRBV30 and TRBJ1-1; a possible D gene is TRBD1 (5 bases). Germline CDR1 GTSNPN, CDR2 SVGIG (reference sequence). The CDR3 runs to 13 residues. Trimming removed 5 bases from V and 1 base from J, with 11 bases in between.

The J gene is TRBJ2-3, the V gene TRBV5-1; D not certain. Germline CDR1 is SGHRS and CDR2 is YFSETQ. The CDR3 runs 16 residues. V lost 1 base and J 1 base, leaving 13 bases between the germline ends. The CDR3 DNA reads TGCGCCAGCAGCTTGACTAAGAGCGAGGGCACAGATACGCAGTATTTT. As protein: CASSLTKSEGTDTQYF.

The count of this clone is one. The CDR3 spells CATGQGTDTQYF. DNA for the CDR3: TGTGCCACGGGACAGGGGACAGATACGCAGTATTTT. V gene TRBV2 combines with J gene TRBJ2-3; 10 bases map to TRBD1. V shed 10 bases and J 3 bases; nucleotides not matched to a gene: 1. The CDR3 is made up of 12 amino acids. The germline CDR1 and CDR2 sequences are SNHLY and FYNNEI.